These 27 T cell receptor beta chains share one sample of origin, sequenced in a study of T cells expressing NK-cell markers. From its re-call of the 5' RACE reads, TCRdb lists each CDR3 protein once, without DNA. The sample table sets out 550,000 to 600,000 distinct CDR3 sequences. Sequencing was done on a sample of blood T cells: a sorted CD56 or NKG2C T cell subset, CD4+ or CD8+ T cells, or bulk PBMC T cells (not recorded which). These receptors were obtained from a man aged 18-30 years in good health.

The V call is TRBV12-3 or TRBV12-4, the J call TRBJ1-5. The CDR3 extends over 18 amino acids. CDR3 loop: CASSPPRVTGRGNQPQHF.

This rearrangement joins TRBV5-6 to TRBJ2-4; TCRdb indicates TRBD2, and absent DNA this call remains unverified. The germline V gene has CDR1 SGHDT and CDR2 YYEEEE. CDR3 length: 19 amino acids. The CDR3 loop is CASSLGELRLGEAKNIQYF.

V gene TRBV10-1 combines with J gene TRBJ2-1; with no DNA, the TCRdb D assignment of TRBD1 cannot be verified. CDR3 length: 15 residues. Germline V lookup: CDR1 WNHNN, CDR2 SYGVQD (reference sequence). The CDR3 sequence is CASSEVGQGYNEQFF.

The chain uses TRBV4-3 and TRBJ2-6; without DNA, the TCRdb call of TRBD1 cannot be checked. The CDR3 consists of 16 residues. Germline V gives CDR1 LGHNA, CDR2 YSLEER. The CDR3 region is CASSQDRGSGANVLTF.

The V call is TRBV6-2 or TRBV6-3, the J call TRBJ2-1; TCRdb indicates TRBD2, and absent DNA this call remains unverified. The CDR3 sequence is 16 residues long. The germline V gene has CDR1 MNHEY and CDR2 SVGEGT. This chain's CDR3 is CASSYVSGGGYNEQFF.

CDR3 protein: CASSLWFEADTQYF. This chain connects TRBV5-1 to TRBJ2-3. Germline assignment: CDR1 SGHRS and CDR2 YFSETQ. The CDR3 extends over 14 amino acids.

This chain joins TRBV4-3 and TRBJ2-7; the TCRdb D gene call, TRBD2, has no DNA to confirm it. Germline V CDR1 and CDR2: LGHNA, YSLEER. This CDR3 region has 14 residues. CDR3 sequence: CASSQDGLAGEQYF.

This chain links TRBV12-3 or TRBV12-4 with TRBJ2-3; lacking DNA, the TRBD2 call made by TCRdb goes unchecked. The CDR3 is 17 amino acids. The chain's CDR3 is CASSLLRGTAVGNTQYF.

This sequence joins TRBV4-1 and TRBJ2-5; TCRdb picks TRBD1, but there is no DNA to check that call. This CDR3 contains 13 residues. CDR1 is MGHRA, CDR2 YSYEKL, per germline. This chain's CDR3 is CASSEGASGTQYF.

V gene TRBV12-3 or TRBV12-4 combines with J gene TRBJ1-6; as DNA is missing, the TRBD1 call by TCRdb cannot be tested. The CDR3 contains 13 residues. The CDR3 protein is CASSLGQLSPLHF.

V gene TRBV27 combines with J gene TRBJ1-5; no DNA is available, so the TRBD1 call from TCRdb remains unchecked. Germline loops: CDR1 MNHEY, CDR2 SMNVEV (reference sequence). This CDR3 spans 14 amino acids. CDR3 amino acids: CASRHTGAGQPQHF.

The chain is built from TRBV29-1 and TRBJ2-1. Germline CDR1 is SQVTM and CDR2 is ANQGSEA. The CDR3 runs to 13 residues. CDR3 amino acids: CSVGEDLYNEQFF.

The chain links TRBV6-2 or TRBV6-3 to TRBJ2-3; there is no DNA to check the TCRdb D call of TRBD2. CDR1 MNHEY and CDR2 SVGEGT come from the germline V gene. The CDR3 loop spans 17 amino acids. CDR3 amino acids: CASSRSTSGRMSDTQYF.

The chain joins TRBV6-1 to TRBJ1-5; TCRdb gives TRBD1 as the D gene, but with no DNA this cannot be confirmed. This CDR3 is 13 amino acids long. Germline CDR1 is MNHNS and CDR2 is SASEGT. This CDR3 is CASSQSGNQPQHF.

The chain combines TRBV29-1 with TRBJ2-5; TCRdb picks TRBD2, but there is no DNA to check that call. CDR1 is SQVTM, CDR2 ANQGSEA, per germline. The CDR3 is 13 residues long. This chain's CDR3 is CSVDLVGRETQYF. Based on the CDR3 plus reference TRBV29-1 and TRBJ2-5, the full variable domain is SAVISQKPSRDICQRGTSLTIQCQVDSQVTMMFWYRQQPGQSLTLIATANQGSEATYESGFVIDKFPISRPNLTFSTLTVSNMSPEDSSIYLCSVDLVGRETQYFGPGTRLLVL.

This chain connects TRBV29-1 to TRBJ1-1. Germline V CDR1 and CDR2: SQVTM, ANQGSEA. The CDR3 sequence is 13 residues long. The CDR3: CSVGPRENTEAFF.

The J gene is TRBJ1-1, the V gene TRBV12-3 or TRBV12-4; TCRdb outputs TRBD1, but without DNA this stays unchecked. This CDR3 is 17 amino acids long. The CDR3 reads CASSFRTGLVVNTEAFF.

The V and J genes are TRBV5-1 and TRBJ2-1; the D call of TRBD1 rests on TCRdb alone, since no DNA is present to check it. The CDR3 covers 15 residues. Germline V gene lookup returns CDR1 SGHRS and CDR2 YFSETQ. Here the CDR3 reads CASSLPSGQDNEQFF.

The genes are TRBV11-2 and TRBJ1-2; TCRdb calls TRBD1, which cannot be checked without DNA. Germline lookup yields CDR1 SGHAT and CDR2 FQNNGV. The CDR3 contains 17 residues. CDR3: CASSLDGRSASPKGYTF.

V and J are TRBV28 and TRBJ2-5. Per the germline V gene, CDR1 is MDHEN and CDR2 is SYDVKM. This CDR3 has 14 residues. CDR3 residues: CASSSNDYSRAQYF.

V and J are TRBV10-3 and TRBJ1-2; TCRdb calls TRBD1, which cannot be checked without DNA. The CDR3 spans 12 residues. The germline CDR1 and CDR2 sequences are ENHRY and SYGVKD. This chain's CDR3 is CAIGGQNYGYTF.

V gene TRBV11-1 combines with J gene TRBJ2-3; TCRdb's D call, TRBD2, is unchecked because there is no DNA. The CDR3 runs 19 residues. Germline CDR1 reads SGHAT; CDR2 reads FQDESV (reference sequence). The CDR3 spells CASSPKRVETRAGKDTQYF. The full variable domain, rest sourced from reference TRBV11-1 and TRBJ2-3, is EAEVAQSPRYKITEKSQAVAFWCDPISGHATLYWYRQILGQGPELLVQFQDESVVDDSQLPKDRFSAERLKGVDSTLKIQPAELGDSAMYLCASSPKRVETRAGKDTQYFGPGTRLTVL.

The chain combines TRBV10-3 with TRBJ2-4; TCRdb's D call of TRBD1 is untestable without DNA. This CDR3 has 12 amino acids. Germline loops: CDR1 ENHRY, CDR2 SYGVKD. This chain's CDR3 is CATRGQGNIQYF.

The chain has TRBV29-1 and TRBJ1-5; TCRdb outputs TRBD1, but without DNA this stays unchecked. Looked up from germline, CDR1 is SQVTM and CDR2 is ANQGSEA. The CDR3 runs to 14 residues. The CDR3 protein is CSVGAGTGNQPQHF.

The chain combines TRBV20-1 with TRBJ2-5; TCRdb returns TRBD2, unconfirmable since there is no DNA. The CDR3 covers 16 residues. Germline values: CDR1 DFQATT, CDR2 SNEGSKA (reference sequence). The CDR3 sequence is CSARDYLRAVEQTQYF.

The chain recombines TRBV5-1 with TRBJ2-3. Germline V gene sequence: CDR1 SGHRS, CDR2 YFSETQ. This CDR3 has 13 residues. CDR3 protein: CASSPDFGDTQYF.

This chain joins TRBV27 and TRBJ2-7; the D gene TCRdb calls, TRBD2, cannot be checked with no DNA. There are 12 residues in the CDR3. Germline values: CDR1 MNHEY, CDR2 SMNVEV (reference sequence). The CDR3 loop reads CASGTSIYEQYF.